A single sample gave rise to the 28 T cell receptor beta chains below, sequenced in a study of beta chain features in type 1 diabetes. cDNA synthesis used the whole RNA isolate, giving expressed TCRB sequences. This table comes from immunoSEQ multiplex PCR, and its TCRdb copy is limited to in-frame clones, with some not included. The table lists around 150,000 clones, 6.9% of them singletons, with 1.4% in the top ten. Sequencing was done on a sample of central memory CD4+ T cells from blood. These receptors originate from a woman aged 25 to 39 in good health.

This clone has just a few counts. The chain joins TRBV7-8 to TRBJ2-7, with 12 bases aligning to TRBD1. The length of the CDR3 is 18 residues. The V gene's germline CDR1 is SGHVS and CDR2 FQNEAQ. The ends lost 5 bases at V and 2 bases at J; junction bases unmatched: 13. The CDR3 region is CASSQGQGARPSAYEQYF. CDR3 sequence (DNA): TGTGCCAGCAGCCAGGGACAGGGGGCCCGCCCATCCGCCTACGAGCAGTACTTC.

The chain has TRBV5-1 and TRBJ1-5; 7 nucleotides line up with TRBD1. The CDR3 covers 15 residues. Germline assignment: CDR1 SGHRS and CDR2 YFSETQ. V was pared by 0 bases and J by 6 bases, with 6 bases of the junction left unmatched. Here the CDR3 DNA reads TGCGCCAGCAGCTTGGAGGGGGCGGATGGTCAGCCCCAGCATTTT. Translated: CASSLEGADGQPQHF. Supplemented by reference TRBV5-1 and TRBJ1-5, the full variable domain reads KAGVTQTPRYLIKTRGQQVTLSCSPISGHRSVSWYQQTPGQGLQFLFEYFSETQRNKGNFPGRFSGRQFSNSRSEMNVSTLELGDSALYLCASSLEGADGQPQHFGDGTRLSIL.

This clone was counted ten times or more. The chain is built from TRBV7-9 and TRBJ2-5, with D possibly being TRBD2 (5 bases). This CDR3 has 14 amino acids. Looked up from germline, CDR1 is SEHNR and CDR2 is FQNEAQ (reference sequence). V was clipped by 6 bases and J by 2 bases, with 13 bases between them. This chain's CDR3 is CASSPDGGQETQYF. The CDR3 coding sequence is TGTGCCAGCAGTCCGGACGGAGGTCAAGAGACCCAGTACTTC.

The rearrangement links TRBV10-3 to TRBJ2-1, with 12 bases aligning to TRBD1. Looked up from germline, CDR1 is ENHRY and CDR2 is SYGVKD. Trimming took 9 bases from V and 4 from J; bases not matched to a gene: 1. This CDR3 has 13 residues. Here the CDR3 reads CAMGQGAYNEQFF. CDR3 DNA: TGTGCCATGGGACAGGGGGCTTACAATGAGCAGTTCTTC.

This clone was counted only a few times. The V and J genes are TRBV19 and TRBJ2-7; 9 bases are a match to TRBD2. The CDR3 extends over 15 amino acids. The trim removed 6 bases at V and 4 bases at J, leaving 10 bases unmatched. CDR1 and CDR2 (germline): LNHDA, SQIVND (reference sequence). The CDR3 sequence is CASSPGGSGGYEQYF. CDR3 nucleotides: TGTGCCAGTAGCCCCGGTGGTAGCGGGGGATACGAGCAGTACTTC.

The chain is built from TRBV19 and TRBJ2-5; 9 nucleotides line up with TRBD1. CDR3 size: 15 residues. Germline values: CDR1 LNHDA, CDR2 SQIVND (reference sequence). Germline trimming cut 4 bases from V and 6 bases from J; bases unmatched to any gene: 9. The CDR3 region is CASSTSGQGLQTQYF. The CDR3 DNA reads TGTGCCAGTAGTACATCGGGACAGGGATTACAGACCCAGTACTTC.

The CDR3 sequence is CASSVDLGQGWSGANVLTF. The CDR3 DNA follows: TGTGCCAGCAGCGTAGATCTGGGACAGGGGTGGTCTGGGGCCAACGTCCTGACTTTC. The chain joins TRBV9 to TRBJ2-6, with TRBD1 matching over 10 bases. The junction had 7 bases not matched to a gene; V was cut back by 0 bases and J by 1 base. This CDR3 region has 19 residues. Germline-derived CDR1 and CDR2 are SGDLS and YYNGEE. Full variable domain (outside the CDR3, taken from reference TRBV9 and TRBJ2-6): DSGVTQTPKHLITATGQRVTLRCSPRSGDLSVYWYQQSLDQGLQFLIQYYNGEERAKGNILERFSAQQFPDLHSELNLSSLELGDSALYFCASSVDLGQGWSGANVLTFGAGSRLTVL.

The V gene is TRBV7-9, the J gene TRBJ2-4, with 9 bases lining up with TRBD1. The CDR3 is made up of 14 amino acids. Germline-derived CDR1 and CDR2 are SEHNR and FQNEAQ (reference sequence). V gave up 0 bases and J gave up 13 bases; unmatched junction bases: 7. The DNA for the CDR3 is TGTGCCAGCAGCTTAGCTCCGACAGGGGGTGGGCAGTACTTC. Protein: CASSLAPTGGGQYF.

The J gene is TRBJ2-5, the V gene TRBV27, with 9 bases matching TRBD2. This CDR3 has 16 residues. The V segment lost 5 bases and the J segment 5 bases; nucleotides outside the gene matches: 12. From germline, CDR1 is MNHEY and CDR2 SMNVEV (reference sequence). Here the CDR3 DNA reads TGTGCCAGCAGTCCCAGATGGGCGGGAGGGCGCGAGACCCAGTACTTC. Protein: CASSPRWAGGRETQYF.

The chain uses TRBV5-1 and TRBJ1-1; tentatively, D is TRBD1 (6 bases). Germline assignment: CDR1 SGHRS and CDR2 YFSETQ. The CDR3 loop spans 12 amino acids. Between the trimmed V and J ends, which lost 8 bases and 1 base, there was a span of 9 bases. The CDR3 DNA reads TGCGCCAGTTCGACAGGGAACACTGAAGCTTTCTTT. Protein product: CASSTGNTEAFF.

The rearrangement uses TRBV9 and TRBJ1-2, with TRBD1 as a possible D gene (5 bases). Germline V CDR1 and CDR2: SGDLS, YYNGEE. The CDR3 covers 15 residues. V was shortened by 0 bases and J by 7 bases, with 16 bases between the two germline ends. DNA for the CDR3: TGTGCCAGCAGCGTAGTTCAGGGTCCAACGATTGGCTACACCTTC. This encodes CASSVVQGPTIGYTF.

This chain links TRBV6-6 with TRBJ1-1; TRBD1 agrees at 8 bases. The trim removed 6 bases at V and 5 bases at J, leaving 5 bases unmatched. CDR3 length: 13 residues. Germline CDR1 is MNHNY and CDR2 is SVGAGI (reference sequence). The CDR3 sequence: CASRLDRGTEAFF. The CDR3 DNA sequence: TGTGCCAGCAGACTCGACAGGGGAACTGAAGCTTTCTTT.

This clone was observed a few times. The chain recombines TRBV7-8 with TRBJ2-6; 10 nucleotides align to TRBD1. CDR1 and CDR2 from the germline V gene are SGHVS and FQNEAQ. This CDR3 comprises 19 residues. J lost 0 bases, V lost 3 bases, and 8 bases had no gene match. CDR3 amino acids: CASSFPAGTGVSGANVLTF. Here the CDR3 DNA reads TGTGCCAGCAGCTTTCCTGCCGGGACAGGGGTCTCTGGGGCCAACGTCCTGACTTTC.

This chain links TRBV4-2 with TRBJ2-1; D may be TRBD1 (5 bases). Between the trimmed V and J ends, which lost 1 base and 4 bases, there was a span of 8 bases. Germline V gene sequence: CDR1 LGHNA, CDR2 YNFKEQ. This CDR3 contains 14 residues. The DNA for the CDR3 is TGTGCCAGCAGCCAAGCAGGGCTATACAATGAGCAGTTCTTC. Protein: CASSQAGLYNEQFF.

This clone was seen a handful of times. This sequence joins TRBV2 and TRBJ2-5; possible D gene TRBD2, 5 bases. The CDR3 has 15 residues. Trimming took 6 bases from V and 5 from J, leaving 19 bases between them. Germline-derived CDR1 and CDR2 are SNHLY and FYNNEI. This CDR3 reads CASRESWRGLETQYF. DNA for the CDR3: TGTGCCAGCAGGGAGTCCTGGCGCGGGTTGGAGACCCAGTACTTC.

Only a few counts were recorded for this clone. The rearrangement uses TRBV4-1 and TRBJ1-3; D is ambiguous. The germline V gene has CDR1 MGHRA and CDR2 YSYEKL. V lost 3 bases to trimming and J lost 0 bases, with 12 bases between them. This CDR3 has 16 amino acids. CDR3 bases: TGCGCCAGCAGCCAGCCCGACATTCGCTCTGGAAACACCATATATTTT. It codes for CASSQPDIRSGNTIYF.

The V gene is TRBV7-2, the J gene TRBJ2-5; TRBD2 aligns across 11 bases. Germline-derived CDR1 and CDR2 are SGHTA and FQGNSA. The CDR3 loop spans 15 amino acids. The junction had 7 bases not matched to a gene; V was cut back by 5 bases and J by 5 bases. The CDR3 loop is CASSALAGARETQYF. The CDR3 DNA reads TGTGCCAGCAGCGCACTAGCGGGAGCCCGGGAGACCCAGTACTTC.

The sample holds a few counts of this clone. The genes are TRBV5-1 and TRBJ2-2, with D perhaps TRBD1 (6 bases). The V end lost 0 bases, the J end lost 2 bases, and 8 bases lay between the germline ends. CDR3 length equals 15 residues. Germline values: CDR1 SGHRS, CDR2 YFSETQ. The CDR3 protein is CASSLAQGNTGELFF. The CDR3 bases are TGCGCCAGCAGCTTGGCACAGGGTAACACCGGGGAGCTGTTTTTT.

This clone occurred a few times. This chain links TRBV7-3 with TRBJ2-3, with 9 bases identical to TRBD2. With 0 bases clipped from V and 4 bases from J, the junction kept 2 bases outside the gene matches. Germline CDR1 is SGHTA and CDR2 is FQGTGA. This CDR3 region has 15 residues. CDR3 amino acids: CASSLTAGGPDTQYF. DNA for the CDR3: TGTGCCAGCAGCTTAACAGCGGGAGGTCCAGATACGCAGTATTTT.

This clone was counted a few times. This chain links TRBV7-3 with TRBJ2-1, with 14 bases fitting TRBD2. CDR3 length: 16 residues. The germline V gene has CDR1 SGHTA and CDR2 FQGTGA. Trimming took 5 bases from V and 9 from J; bases not matched to a gene: 9. CDR3 sequence: CASSQQTSGRGLEQFF. The DNA for the CDR3 is TGTGCCAGCAGCCAGCAGACTAGCGGGAGGGGCCTTGAGCAGTTCTTC. Full variable domain (missing parts from reference TRBV7-3 and TRBJ2-1): GAGVSQTPSNKVTEKGKYVELRCDPISGHTALYWYRQSLGQGPEFLIYFQGTGAADDSGLPNDRFFAVRPEGSVSTLKIQRTERGDSAVYLCASSQQTSGRGLEQFFGPGTRLTVL.

The CDR3 spells CASKRTGGAYSNQPQHF. The CDR3 DNA reads TGTGCCAGCAAGCGGACAGGGGGCGCTTATAGCAATCAGCCCCAGCATTTT. The genes are TRBV28 and TRBJ1-5; the match to TRBD1 covers 11 bases. Trimming removed 7 bases from V and 0 bases from J; junction bases left unmatched: 8. This CDR3 has 17 amino acids. Germline V gene sequence: CDR1 MDHEN, CDR2 SYDVKM. Drawing the rest from reference TRBV28 and TRBJ1-5, the complete variable domain is DVKVTQSSRYLVKRTGEKVFLECVQDMDHENMFWYRQDPGLGLRLIYFSYDVKMKEKGDIPEGYSVSREKKERFSLILESASTNQTSMYLCASKRTGGAYSNQPQHFGDGTRLSIL.

This clone has ten or more counts. The V and J genes are TRBV19 and TRBJ2-7; 8 bases agree with TRBD1. Trimming at V came to 4 bases and at J to 6 bases, leaving 2 bases not matched to a gene. Germline loops: CDR1 LNHDA, CDR2 SQIVND (reference sequence). The CDR3 totals 12 residues. CDR3 protein: CASSTGQGEQYF. The CDR3 DNA sequence: TGTGCCAGTAGTACCGGACAGGGCGAGCAGTACTTC.

This CDR3 reads CASSPLTGSQQGAKQFF. For the CDR3, the DNA is TGTGCCAGCTCACCTTTGACAGGTTCTCAACAGGGGGCCAAGCAGTTCTTC. The chain recombines TRBV18 with TRBJ2-1, with 9 nucleotides matching TRBD1. The CDR3 contains 17 residues. CDR1 is KGHSH and CDR2 is LQKENI in the germline V gene. After removal of 3 bases from V and 11 bases from J, the junction contained 17 bases not matched to a gene.

CDR3 sequence reads: CASRPLATGTDTQYF. The CDR3 DNA reads as TGTGCCAGCAGACCATTAGCGACGGGCACAGATACGCAGTATTTT. This chain connects TRBV6-5 to TRBJ2-3; D might be TRBD2 (5 bases). CDR1 and CDR2 from the germline V gene are MNHEY and SVGAGI. The CDR3 runs 15 residues. V gave up 6 bases and J gave up 1 base, with 14 bases separating them.

This clone showed up just a few times. Germline is not matched at one junction end, which may reflect a read error. The V and J genes are TRBV18 and TRBJ1-3; D unclear. In germline, CDR1 is KGHSH, CDR2 LQKENI. This CDR3 has 14 residues. This CDR3 reads CASSPGGRAEMWAF. CDR3 DNA: TGTGCCAGCTCACCAGGAGGGAGAGCTGAGATGTGGGCTTTT.

The chain has TRBV29-1 and TRBJ2-7, with a weak D call TRBD2 (6 bases). CDR3 length: 11 residues. Trimming left V 6 bases short and J 9 bases short, with 15 bases between. Germline CDR1 SQVTM, CDR2 ANQGSEA. CDR3 nucleotide sequence: TGCAGCGTATTCCTACTGGGGGGGCAGTACTTC. Protein product: CSVFLLGGQYF.

In its sample, this clone was seen a few times. V and J are TRBV7-2 and TRBJ2-3; 8 bases match TRBD2. Germline CDR1 reads SGHTA; CDR2 reads FQGNSA. The V segment lost 5 bases and the J segment 2 bases; nucleotides outside the gene matches: 9. CDR3 length: 16 amino acids. The CDR3 DNA reads TGTGCCAGCAGCCCTATAGCGGGACCAAACACAGATACGCAGTATTTT. Its protein product is CASSPIAGPNTDTQYF.

This clone was recorded a few times. CDR3 in DNA: TGTGCCTGGAGTAGAAACAGGGACTCCTACGAGCAGTACTTC. It encodes CAWSRNRDSYEQYF. V is TRBV30 and J is TRBJ2-7, with D tentatively TRBD1 (6 bases). Germline CDR1 is GTSNPN and CDR2 is SVGIG (reference sequence). The CDR3 is made up of 14 amino acids. Trimming shortened V by 2 bases and J by 0 bases, and 11 bases separated the two germline ends.